This TCR beta chain derives from a study of T cell responses to AZD1222 COVID-19 vaccine. At the level of the study: Second doses that came at about 4 or about 12 weeks were put together.

Profiling relied on immunoSEQ multiplex PCR, and the TCRdb table lists in-frame clones only, not all of them. The sample lists roughly 150,000 clones, 90% seen once, with less than 2% in the top ten. Regarding this clone: Its matching antigen is unknown.

Notes on the study in general: At baseline, seropositivity was found in only a handful of AZD1222 recipients. Per reports, nearly half of all spike-specific TCRs target regions that are unmutated in variants.

This material consisted of peripheral blood, taken on day 0 of AZD1222 vaccination. This TCR was sampled from an adult in good health.

The DNA of the CDR3 is TGTGCCAGCAGTTTAGGGTCTGAGCAGTTCTTC. Translating it yields CASSLGSEQFF. The rearrangement joins TRBV12-3 or TRBV12-4 to TRBJ2-1; D is undetermined. CDR3 length: 11 residues. V was pared by 1 base and J by 9 bases, with 4 bases between.